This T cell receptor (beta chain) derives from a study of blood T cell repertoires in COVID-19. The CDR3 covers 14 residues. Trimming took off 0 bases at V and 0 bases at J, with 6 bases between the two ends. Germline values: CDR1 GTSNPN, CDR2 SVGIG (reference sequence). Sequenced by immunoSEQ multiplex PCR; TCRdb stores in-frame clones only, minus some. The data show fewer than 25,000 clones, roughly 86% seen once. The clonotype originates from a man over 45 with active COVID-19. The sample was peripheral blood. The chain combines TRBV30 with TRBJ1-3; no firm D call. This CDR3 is CAWSVRGSGNTIYF. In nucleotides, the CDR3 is TGTGCCTGGAGTGTTCGGGGCTCTGGAAACACCATATATTTT.